This T cell receptor beta chain was profiled in a study of shared clonotypes between healthy human individuals. Overall study findings and caveats: Genetic and exposure-history diversity was limited by the small donor number. Large depth notwithstanding, sorted-subset sequencing proved incomplete by rarefaction. When naive CD4 clonotypes were compared across several donors, about 4.8% were shared.

The table came from immunoSEQ multiplex PCR; TCRdb's copy has only in-frame clones and leaves some out. The table has 600,000 to 750,000 clones, 72% seen once; the top ten hold around 1.7%. This clone is a singleton in its sample. Its antigen is still unknown. In germline, CDR1 is SGHDT, CDR2 YYEEEE. Trimming cost V 2 bases and J 8 bases, with 13 bases left between them. The CDR3 loop spans 14 amino acids. Sequencing was carried out using memory CD4+ T cells sorted from blood. The subset denotes: CD45RA-negative fraction. The V and J genes are TRBV5-6 and TRBJ1-4; D not certain. The sequence came from a woman aged 25 to 39 in good health. The CDR3: CASSFGTETEKLFF. CDR3 bases: TGTGCCAGCAGCTTCGGCACCGAGACGGAAAAACTGTTTTTT.